The present T cell receptor beta chain was sequenced within a study of Tregs in tolerant kidney transplant recipients. Across the whole study: Related graft donors supplied nonmyeloablative bone marrow transplants, and mixed chimerism was transient.

The V end was cut by 4 bases, the J end by 6 bases, with 12 bases between. Germline V gives CDR1 WSHSY, CDR2 SAAADI. The CDR3 contains 13 residues. The method was immunoSEQ multiplex PCR; TCRdb's version includes in-frame clones alone and lacks a portion of them. Of tens of thousands of clones in the sample, under 95% are singletons; the top ten hold 0.3% to 0.4%. CD4+CD25+CD127- Tregs, CD4+CD25- non-Tregs, CD4 and CD8 cells were sorted. Regulatory T cells were sorted from thawed PBMCs rested overnight at 37°C with approximately 180 IU/ml IL-2. This clonotype was sampled from a human donor who received a combined kidney and bone marrow transplant. The J gene is TRBJ1-2, the V gene TRBV10-2; D unclear. Sample: Tregs from blood, taken before the transplant. Written as DNA, the CDR3 is TGCGCCAGCAGTGCACGGCCCATCGATGGCTACACCTTC. It specifies CASSARPIDGYTF.